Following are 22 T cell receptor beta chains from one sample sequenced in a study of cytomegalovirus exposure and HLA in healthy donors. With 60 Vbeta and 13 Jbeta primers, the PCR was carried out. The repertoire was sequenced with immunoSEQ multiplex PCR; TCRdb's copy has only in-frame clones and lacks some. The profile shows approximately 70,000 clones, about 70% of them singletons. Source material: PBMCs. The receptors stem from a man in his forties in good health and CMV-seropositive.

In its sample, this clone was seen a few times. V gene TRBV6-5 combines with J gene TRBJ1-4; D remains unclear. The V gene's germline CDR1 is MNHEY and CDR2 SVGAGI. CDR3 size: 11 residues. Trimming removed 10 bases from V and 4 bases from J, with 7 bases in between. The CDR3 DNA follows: TGTGCCACCTGGCATAATGAAAAACTGTTTTTT. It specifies CATWHNEKLFF.

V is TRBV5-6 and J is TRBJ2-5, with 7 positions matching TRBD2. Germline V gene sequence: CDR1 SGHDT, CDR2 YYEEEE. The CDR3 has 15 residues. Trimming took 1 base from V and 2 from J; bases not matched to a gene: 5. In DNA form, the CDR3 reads TGTGCCAGCAGCTTGTATGGGGGGGGGCAAGAGACCCAGTACTTC. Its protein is CASSLYGGGQETQYF.

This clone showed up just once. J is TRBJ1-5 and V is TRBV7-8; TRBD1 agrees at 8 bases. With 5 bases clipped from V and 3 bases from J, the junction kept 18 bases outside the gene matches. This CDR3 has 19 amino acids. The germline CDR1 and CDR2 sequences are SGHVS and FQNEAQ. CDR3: CASSPDVQGAFSDNQPQHF. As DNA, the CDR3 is TGTGCCAGCAGCCCCGACGTTCAGGGGGCTTTCTCCGACAATCAGCCCCAGCATTTT.

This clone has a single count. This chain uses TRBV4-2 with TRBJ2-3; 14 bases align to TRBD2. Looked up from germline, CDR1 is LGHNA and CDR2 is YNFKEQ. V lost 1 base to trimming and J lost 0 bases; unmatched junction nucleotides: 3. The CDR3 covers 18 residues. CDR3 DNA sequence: TGTGCCAGCAGCCAAGGACTAGCGGGGGGGCCCAGCACAGATACGCAGTATTTT. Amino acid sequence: CASSQGLAGGPSTDTQYF.

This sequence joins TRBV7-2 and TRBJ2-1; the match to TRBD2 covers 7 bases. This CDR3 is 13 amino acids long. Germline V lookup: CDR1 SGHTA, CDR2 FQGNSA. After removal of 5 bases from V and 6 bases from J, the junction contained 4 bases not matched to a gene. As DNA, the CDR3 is TGTGCCAGCAGCGCTAGCGGTGGCAATGAGCAGTTCTTC. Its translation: CASSASGGNEQFF.

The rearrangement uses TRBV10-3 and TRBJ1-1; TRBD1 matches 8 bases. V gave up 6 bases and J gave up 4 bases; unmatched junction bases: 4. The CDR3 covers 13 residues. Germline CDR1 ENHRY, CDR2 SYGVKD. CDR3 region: CAIRQGAGTEAFF. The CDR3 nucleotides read TGTGCCATCAGGCAGGGGGCTGGCACTGAAGCTTTCTTT.

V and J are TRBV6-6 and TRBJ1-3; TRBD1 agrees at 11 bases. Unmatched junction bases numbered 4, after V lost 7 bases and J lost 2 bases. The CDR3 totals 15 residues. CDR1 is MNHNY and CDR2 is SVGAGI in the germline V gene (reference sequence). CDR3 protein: CASTGQGAPGNTIYF. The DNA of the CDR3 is TGTGCCAGCACCGGACAGGGGGCGCCTGGAAACACCATATATTTT.

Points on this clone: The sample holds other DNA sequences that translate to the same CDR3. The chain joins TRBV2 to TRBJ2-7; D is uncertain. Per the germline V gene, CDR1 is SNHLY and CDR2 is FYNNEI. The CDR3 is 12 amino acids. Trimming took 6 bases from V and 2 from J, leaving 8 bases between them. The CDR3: CASRVTTYEQYF. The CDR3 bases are TGTGCCAGCAGGGTCACTACCTACGAGCAGTACTTC.

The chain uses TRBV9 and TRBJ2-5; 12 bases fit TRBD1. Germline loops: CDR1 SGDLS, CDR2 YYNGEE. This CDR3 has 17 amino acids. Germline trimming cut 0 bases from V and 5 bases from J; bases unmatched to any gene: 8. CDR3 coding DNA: TGTGCCAGCAGCGTAGGGAGGGACAGGGGGCTCCGGGAGACCCAGTACTTC. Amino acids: CASSVGRDRGLRETQYF.

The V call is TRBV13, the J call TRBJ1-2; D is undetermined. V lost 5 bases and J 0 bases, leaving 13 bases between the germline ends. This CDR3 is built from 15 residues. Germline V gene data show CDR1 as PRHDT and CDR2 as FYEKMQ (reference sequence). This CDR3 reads CASSPDAGSNYGYTF. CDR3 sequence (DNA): TGTGCCAGCAGCCCAGATGCGGGGTCTAACTATGGCTACACCTTC.

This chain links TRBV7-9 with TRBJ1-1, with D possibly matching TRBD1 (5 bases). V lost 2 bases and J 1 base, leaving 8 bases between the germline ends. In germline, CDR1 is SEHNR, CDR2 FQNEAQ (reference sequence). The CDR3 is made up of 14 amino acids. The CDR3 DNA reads TGTGCCAGCAGCTTACAGACAGCGAACACTGAAGCTTTCTTT. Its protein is CASSLQTANTEAFF.

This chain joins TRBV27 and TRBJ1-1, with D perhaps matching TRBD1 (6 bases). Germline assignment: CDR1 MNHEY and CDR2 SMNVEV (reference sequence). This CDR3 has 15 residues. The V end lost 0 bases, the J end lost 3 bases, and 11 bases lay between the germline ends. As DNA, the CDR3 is TGTGCCAGCAGTTTATCGGGGGGGGCGGACACTGAAGCTTTCTTT. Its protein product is CASSLSGGADTEAFF.

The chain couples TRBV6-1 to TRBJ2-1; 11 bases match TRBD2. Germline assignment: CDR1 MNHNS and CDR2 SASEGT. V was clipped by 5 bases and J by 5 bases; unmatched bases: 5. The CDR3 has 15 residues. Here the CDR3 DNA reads TGTGCCAGCAGTTTACTAGCGGGAGCAAACAATGAGCAGTTCTTC. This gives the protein CASSLLAGANNEQFF.

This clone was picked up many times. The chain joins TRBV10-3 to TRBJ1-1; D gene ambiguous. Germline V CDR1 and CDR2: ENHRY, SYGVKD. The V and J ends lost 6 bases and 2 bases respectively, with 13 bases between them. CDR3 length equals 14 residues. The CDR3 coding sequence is TGTGCCATCAGAGAGGACGGAGTAAACACTGAAGCTTTCTTT. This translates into CAIREDGVNTEAFF.

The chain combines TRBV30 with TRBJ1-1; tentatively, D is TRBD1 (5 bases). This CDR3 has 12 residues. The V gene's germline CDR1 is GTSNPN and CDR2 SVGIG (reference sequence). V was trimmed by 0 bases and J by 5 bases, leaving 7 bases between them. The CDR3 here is CAWSVGETEAFF. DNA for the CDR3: TGTGCCTGGAGTGTAGGGGAAACTGAAGCTTTCTTT.

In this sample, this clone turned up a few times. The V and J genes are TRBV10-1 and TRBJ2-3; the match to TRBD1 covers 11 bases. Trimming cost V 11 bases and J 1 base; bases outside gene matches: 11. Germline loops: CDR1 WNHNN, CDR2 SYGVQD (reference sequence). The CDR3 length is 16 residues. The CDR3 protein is CAGGTGGGLGTDTQYF. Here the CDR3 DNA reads TGCGCCGGGGGGACAGGGGGAGGGCTAGGCACAGATACGCAGTATTTT.

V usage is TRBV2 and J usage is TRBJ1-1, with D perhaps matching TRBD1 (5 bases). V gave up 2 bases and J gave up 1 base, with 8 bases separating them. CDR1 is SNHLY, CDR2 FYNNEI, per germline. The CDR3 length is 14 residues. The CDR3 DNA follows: TGTGCCAGCAGTGAAATGGGGCAGAACACTGAAGCTTTCTTT. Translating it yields CASSEMGQNTEAFF.

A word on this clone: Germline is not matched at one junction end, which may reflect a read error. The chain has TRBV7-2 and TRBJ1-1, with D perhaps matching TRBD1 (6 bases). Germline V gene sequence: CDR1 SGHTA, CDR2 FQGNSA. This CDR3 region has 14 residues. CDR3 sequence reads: CASSLDRGNAEAFF. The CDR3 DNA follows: TGTGCCAGCAGCTTAGATAGGGGGAACGCTGAAGCTTTCTTT.

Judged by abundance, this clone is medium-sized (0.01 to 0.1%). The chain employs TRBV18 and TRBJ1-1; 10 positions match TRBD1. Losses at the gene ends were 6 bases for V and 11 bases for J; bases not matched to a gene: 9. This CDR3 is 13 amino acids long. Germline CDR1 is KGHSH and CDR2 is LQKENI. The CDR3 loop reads CASSQSGTGAAFF. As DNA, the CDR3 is TGTGCCAGCTCCCAAAGTGGGACAGGGGCGGCTTTCTTT.

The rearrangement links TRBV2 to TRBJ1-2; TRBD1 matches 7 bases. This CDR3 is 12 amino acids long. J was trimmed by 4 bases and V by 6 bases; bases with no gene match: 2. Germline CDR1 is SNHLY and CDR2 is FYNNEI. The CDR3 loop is CASSRGTYGYTF. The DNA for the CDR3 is TGTGCCAGCAGCAGGGGGACCTATGGCTACACCTTC.

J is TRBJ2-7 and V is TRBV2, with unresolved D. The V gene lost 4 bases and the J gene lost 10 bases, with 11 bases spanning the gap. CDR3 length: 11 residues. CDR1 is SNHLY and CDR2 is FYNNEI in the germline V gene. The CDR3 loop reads CASSGAAYQYF. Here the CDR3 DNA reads TGTGCCAGCAGTGGGGCCGCGTACCAGTACTTC.

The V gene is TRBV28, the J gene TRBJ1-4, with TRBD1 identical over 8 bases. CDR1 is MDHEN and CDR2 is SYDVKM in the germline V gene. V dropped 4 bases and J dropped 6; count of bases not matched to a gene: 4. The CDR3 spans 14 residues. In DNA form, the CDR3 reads TGTGCCAGCAGTTCAGGGGGCATCGATGAAAAACTGTTTTTT. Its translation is CASSSGGIDEKLFF.